The rows below give T cell receptor beta chains drawn from one sample of a study of T-cell memory formation after mild COVID-19. TCRdb processed the 5' RACE reads anew with MiXCR; each CDR3 protein has one entry. The table lists 250,000 to 300,000 distinct CDR3 sequences, about 17% of them singletons. The sequencing input was PBMCs or a T cell subset sorted from them (not recorded which). Every receptor here comes from a man between 18 and 35 years old who had mild COVID-19 (a few samples of this study predate the infection). Cell type and time point are not known. Each CDR3 is given with its conserved first and last residue. The D gene is left open where the match is weak. Where a row states a size, it is once, few, many or the class of an expanded clone; other rows omit it.

TRBV19,many,.,TRBJ1-2,TGTGCCAGTAGAATGTTCCAGGGAGCTAACTATGGCTACACCTTC,CASRMFQGANYGYTF
TRBV10-3,.,TRBD2,TRBJ2-7,TGTGCCATCAGTGAGTCGACTAGCGGGGACTACGAGCAGTACTTC,CAISESTSGDYEQYF
TRBV5-1,few,.,TRBJ2-1,TGCGCCAGCAATGGGGGAAGGTCCTACAATGAGCAGTTCTTC,CASNGGRSYNEQFF
TRBV5-1,many,TRBD1,TRBJ2-1,TGCGCCAGCAGCCCAGACAGGGCTCTATTATGGTTCTTC,CASSPDRALLWFF
TRBV7-9,.,.,TRBJ1-1,TGTGCCAGCAGCACCCCTAGCGCCAACACTGAAGCTTTCTTT,CASSTPSANTEAFF
TRBV7-9,many,.,TRBJ2-3,TGTGCCAGCAGCCGGGTGGAGCGGCGCACAGATACGCAGTATTTT,CASSRVERRTDTQYF
TRBV5-1,.,.,TRBJ2-5,TGCGCCAGCAGCTTGGGGTTCGCTAGGCATCAAGAGACCCAGTACTTC,CASSLGFARHQETQYF
TRBV11-2,.,.,TRBJ1-4,TGTGCCAGCAGCCTACAGGGACATGAGGGTGAAAAACTGTTTTTT,CASSLQGHEGEKLFF
TRBV5-1,.,TRBD1,TRBJ1-1,TGCGCCAGCAGCCCGGACAGGACGAACACTGAAGCTTTCTTT,CASSPDRTNTEAFF
TRBV5-1,many,.,TRBJ2-1,TGCGCCAGCAGCTTCGCAGGGAACTACAATGAGCAGTTCTTC,CASSFAGNYNEQFF
TRBV5-1,.,TRBD1,TRBJ1-6,TGCGCCAGCAGCGTTACAGGGGATAATTCACCCCTCCACTTT,CASSVTGDNSPLHF
TRBV11-3,.,.,TRBJ2-2,TGTGCCAGCAGTGGGGCCGGGGCGAACACCGGGGAGCTGTTTTTT,CASSGAGANTGELFF
TRBV20-1,.,.,TRBJ1-5,TGCAGTGCTAGCCCGCGTCGGAGATCGAAGCCCCAGCATTTT,CSASPRRRSKPQHF
TRBV7-6,.,.,TRBJ2-7,TGTGCCAGCAGCCCTGGGGCCCTTGGGTCCTACGAGCAGTACTTC,CASSPGALGSYEQYF
TRBV12-3/TRBV12-4,few,.,TRBJ1-1,TGTGCCAGCAGGCCGGTTTCGGGGGGAAACACTGAAGCTTTCTTT,CASRPVSGGNTEAFF
TRBV6-6,many,TRBD1,TRBJ1-6,TGTGCCAGCAGTACAGGGGCGAATTCACCCCTCCACTTT,CASSTGANSPLHF
TRBV5-1,.,.,TRBJ2-1,TGCGCCAGCAGCTTGGCCTTTGCGGAGCATGAGCAGTTCTTC,CASSLAFAEHEQFF
TRBV7-2,few,.,TRBJ2-1,TGTGCCAGCAGCTTGAGCCCTTCCAGGTCCTACAATGAGCAGTTCTTC,CASSLSPSRSYNEQFF
TRBV28,many,.,TRBJ2-2,TGTGCCAGCAGCCCCGACTTAAACACCGGGGAGCTGTTTTTT,CASSPDLNTGELFF
TRBV4-1,.,TRBD2,TRBJ2-3,TGCGCCAGCAGCCAAGTCACGGGGGGAGGAGATACGCAGTATTTT,CASSQVTGGGDTQYF
TRBV6-2/TRBV6-3,.,.,TRBJ1-2,TGTGCCAGCAGGTTCGGACAGATCCGCTACACCTTC,CASRFGQIRYTF
TRBV29-1,few,.,TRBJ1-2,TGCAGCGCCCACCAGAGAGCCTATGGCTACACCTTC,CSAHQRAYGYTF
TRBV5-5,few,TRBD2,TRBJ2-1,TGTGCCAGCAGCTTGGCTGGCGGGGGGGCATTCAATGAGCAGTTCTTC,CASSLAGGGAFNEQFF
TRBV5-1,.,.,TRBJ2-3,TGCGCCAGCAGCTGGGAGGCCACAGATACGCAGTATTTT,CASSWEATDTQYF
TRBV6-6,few,.,TRBJ2-7,TGTGCCAGCAGTAGCCCCGGGGGATCCGAGCAGTACTTC,CASSSPGGSEQYF
TRBV29-1,few,.,TRBJ1-2,TGCAGCGTATCCAGGGCCGGCGGCTACACCTTC,CSVSRAGGYTF
TRBV2,few,TRBD1,TRBJ1-1,TGTGCCAGCAGTGAACCTAGACAGGGGGCCAGGGCTGAAGCTTTCTTT,CASSEPRQGARAEAFF
TRBV20-1,few,.,TRBJ2-3,TGCAGTGCTAGAGATTCGGCGGGTTCGACGGATACGCAGTATTTT,CSARDSAGSTDTQYF
TRBV7-2,many,.,TRBJ1-3,TGTGCCAGCAGCTTAGTGGATCTCCTGTGGGACACCGATGTTTCAGGAAACACCATATATTTT,CASSLVDLLWDTDVSGNTIYF
TRBV5-1,.,TRBD1,TRBJ2-2,TGCGCCAGCAGCCGGGGAACAGGGGGAATCACCGGGGAGCTGTTTTTT,CASSRGTGGITGELFF
TRBV7-6,few,.,TRBJ2-3,TGTGCCAGCAGCTTTTCGGGGAAGATGACAGGCCCCCGCACAGATACGCAGTATTTT,CASSFSGKMTGPRTDTQYF
TRBV20-1,many,.,TRBJ1-5,TGCAGTGCTAGTAGCAGGGTTGGGCAGCCCCAGCATTTT,CSASSRVGQPQHF
TRBV9,few,.,TRBJ1-1,TGTGCCAGCAGCGCCAGGGGTTTGGCCACTGAAGCTTTCTTT,CASSARGLATEAFF
TRBV5-1,many,TRBD2,TRBJ2-1,TGCGCCAGCAGCAGGCCGGGACTAGAGACCAATGAGCAGTTCTTC,CASSRPGLETNEQFF
TRBV7-9,few,.,TRBJ1-5,TGTGCCAGCAGCTTAGCTGGTAGGGCGAGCAATCAGCCCCAGCATTTT,CASSLAGRASNQPQHF
TRBV4-3,many,.,TRBJ2-7,TGCGCCAGCAGCCAAGATAGGTTGGCAGGGGTTCCCTACGAGCAGTACTTC,CASSQDRLAGVPYEQYF
TRBV28,few,.,TRBJ1-6,TGTGCCAGCAGTTCGGCAAATAATTCACCCCTCCACTTT,CASSSANNSPLHF
TRBV2,few,.,TRBJ1-2,TGTGCCAGCAAGGCAGTTGATTATGGCTACACCTTC,CASKAVDYGYTF
TRBV2,.,.,TRBJ1-5,TGTGCCAGCAGTGAGGGGGGGCGGCAGCCCCAGCATTTT,CASSEGGRQPQHF
TRBV6-6,.,TRBD2,TRBJ2-5,TGTGCCAGCAGTTTCTCCGGGGGGGCAGAGACCCAGTACTTC,CASSFSGGAETQYF
TRBV13,.,TRBD1,TRBJ2-6,TGTGCCAGCAGCCACGGACAGGGGTACATCCCTGGGGCCAACGTCCTGACTTTC,CASSHGQGYIPGANVLTF
TRBV11-2,few,TRBD2,TRBJ2-1,TGTGCCAGCAGCCCCAGACTAGCGGGGAGCGCCCTAAACGGTGAGCAGTTCTTC,CASSPRLAGSALNGEQFF
TRBV2,few,TRBD1,TRBJ1-1,TGTGCCAGCAGTGAATTCAGACAGGGAACTGAAGCTTTCTTT,CASSEFRQGTEAFF
TRBV6-5,.,.,TRBJ2-3,TGTGCCAGCATCGACTTTCTCACAGATACGCAGTATTTT,CASIDFLTDTQYF
TRBV28,few,.,TRBJ1-2,TGTGCCAGCAGTAGGACGGGGTTCGGCGGCTACACCTTC,CASSRTGFGGYTF
TRBV29-1,few,TRBD1,TRBJ1-4,TGCAGCGTGTCAGGACAGGGGGATAATGAAAAACTGTTTTTT,CSVSGQGDNEKLFF
TRBV5-1,few,.,TRBJ2-3,TGCGCCAGCAGCTTGCACAGGGTGGATACGCAGTATTTT,CASSLHRVDTQYF
TRBV5-1,few,TRBD1,TRBJ1-3,TGCGCCAGCAGCTTGGACGGCAGGGGGTCTGGAAACACCATATATTTT,CASSLDGRGSGNTIYF
TRBV29-1,few,.,TRBJ2-7,TGCAGCGTTGAAGTAGTGGGGACCTACGAGCAGTACTTC,CSVEVVGTYEQYF
TRBV20-1,.,TRBD2,TRBJ2-1,TGCAGTGCTAATGGGGCTAGCGGGGTAGTCGACAATGAGCAGTTCTTC,CSANGASGVVDNEQFF
TRBV11-2,many,.,TRBJ2-7,TGTGCCAGCAGCTTAGTAGGAGCCAGGATCCACGAGCAGTACTTC,CASSLVGARIHEQYF
TRBV6-1,.,.,TRBJ1-4,TGTGCCACCTCGGCCGTGGGTCGGAATGAAAAACTGTTTTTT,CATSAVGRNEKLFF
TRBV20-1,few,TRBD2,TRBJ2-3,TGCAGTGCCCCACTAGCGGCTTTAGGAGATACGCAGTATTTT,CSAPLAALGDTQYF
TRBV20-1,few,.,TRBJ1-1,TGCAGTGCTAAGGGCGGCGTAGGGGCTGAAGCTTTCTTT,CSAKGGVGAEAFF